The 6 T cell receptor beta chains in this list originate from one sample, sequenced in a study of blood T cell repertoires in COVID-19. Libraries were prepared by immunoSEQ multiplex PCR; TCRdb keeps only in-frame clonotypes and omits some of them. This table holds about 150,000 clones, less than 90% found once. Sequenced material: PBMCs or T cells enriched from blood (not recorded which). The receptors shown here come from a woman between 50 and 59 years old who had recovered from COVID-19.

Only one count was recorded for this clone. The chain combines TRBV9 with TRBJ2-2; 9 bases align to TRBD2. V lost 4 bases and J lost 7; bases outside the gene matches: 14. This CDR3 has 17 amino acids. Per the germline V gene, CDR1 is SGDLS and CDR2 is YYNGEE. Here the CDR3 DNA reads TGTGCCAGCAGCTCCTTCGGTAGCGGGAGATTGATCGGGGAGCTGTTTTTT. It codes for CASSSFGSGRLIGELFF.

The CDR3, as DNA: TGTGCCAGCAGCCAAGGGGTCAGGGCCCAAGAGACCCAGTACTTC. Its translation: CASSQGVRAQETQYF. The V call is TRBV3-1 (or the pseudogene TRBV3-2), the J call TRBJ2-5; perhaps TRBD1 as D (5 bases). The CDR3 length is 15 residues. Per the germline V gene, CDR1 is LGHDT and CDR2 is YNNKEL (reference sequence). Trimming took off 1 base at V and 1 base at J, with 10 bases between the two ends.

CDR3 coding DNA: TGTGCCAGCAAGCAGGGGGCTAGTTCGAACACTGAAGCTTTCTTT. Protein sequence: CASKQGASSNTEAFF. The V and J genes are TRBV2 and TRBJ1-1, with 8 bases that match TRBD1. Germline CDR1 reads SNHLY; CDR2 reads FYNNEI. J was trimmed by 1 base and V by 7 bases; bases with no gene match: 8. This CDR3 spans 15 amino acids.

Here the CDR3 DNA reads TGTGCCAGCAGCTTCCTGGGGCGCGGGAGGTCTCGCGAGCAGTACTTC. Residues: CASSFLGRGRSREQYF. The chain links TRBV7-2 to TRBJ2-7; TRBD2 agrees at 8 bases. J was trimmed by 6 bases and V by 3 bases; bases with no gene match: 13. CDR3 length: 16 residues. Germline V gives CDR1 SGHTA, CDR2 FQGNSA.

CDR3 nucleotides: TGTGCCACGCGACAGGGGCACTCCAAAAACTATGGCTACACCTTC. Amino acid sequence: CATRQGHSKNYGYTF. The chain employs TRBV6-5 and TRBJ1-2, with 8 bases matching TRBD1. CDR3 size: 15 residues. The V segment lost 10 bases and the J segment 2 bases; nucleotides outside the gene matches: 12. Germline V lookup: CDR1 MNHEY, CDR2 SVGAGI.

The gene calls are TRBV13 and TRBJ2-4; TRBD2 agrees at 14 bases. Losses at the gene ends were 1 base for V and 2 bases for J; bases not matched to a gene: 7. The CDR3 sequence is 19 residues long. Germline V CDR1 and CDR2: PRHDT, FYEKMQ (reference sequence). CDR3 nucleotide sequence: TGTGCCAGCAGCTTAGAGGGACTAGCGGGGGTAACAACCAAAAACATTCAGTACTTC. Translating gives CASSLEGLAGVTTKNIQYF.